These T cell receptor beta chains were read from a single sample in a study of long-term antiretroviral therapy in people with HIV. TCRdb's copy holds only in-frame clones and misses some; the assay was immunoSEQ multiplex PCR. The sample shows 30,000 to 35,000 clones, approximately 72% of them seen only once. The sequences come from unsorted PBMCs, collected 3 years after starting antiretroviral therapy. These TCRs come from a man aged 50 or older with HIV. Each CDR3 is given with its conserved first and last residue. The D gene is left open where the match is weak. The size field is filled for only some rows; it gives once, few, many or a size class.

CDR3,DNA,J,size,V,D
CASSEVVWKRASGSPDTQYF,TGTGCCAGCAGTGAAGTAGTGTGGAAGAGAGCTAGCGGGAGTCCAGATACGCAGTATTTT,TRBJ2-3,NA,TRBV6-1,TRBD2
CASSVGTGDDTEAFF,TGTGCCAGCAGCGTAGGGACAGGGGATGACACTGAAGCTTTCTTT,TRBJ1-1,once,TRBV5-4,TRBD1
CASRERAKNTEAFF,TGTGCCAGTAGAGAGCGGGCCAAGAACACTGAAGCTTTCTTT,TRBJ1-1,once,TRBV19,NA
CASSQDRMYGYTF,TGCGCCAGCAGCCAAGACCGGATGTATGGCTACACCTTC,TRBJ1-2,NA,TRBV4-3,NA
CATKDRDPLSGELFF,TGCGCCACCAAGGACAGGGACCCCCTTAGCGGGGAGCTGTTTTTT,TRBJ2-2,NA,TRBV5-1,TRBD1
CASSYSTSVYEQYF,TGTGCCAGCAGTTACTCGACTAGCGTTTACGAGCAGTACTTC,TRBJ2-7,NA,TRBV6-5,TRBD2
CASSPGQNEAQHF,TGTGCCAGCTCACCGGGACAGAATGAGGCCCAGCATTTT,TRBJ1-5,few,TRBV18,TRBD1
CASSPHRVTGANVLTF,TGTGCCAGCAGTCCCCACAGGGTAACTGGGGCCAACGTCCTGACTTTC,TRBJ2-6,NA,TRBV27,NA
CASSSDLQETQYF,TGTGCCAGCAGTTCGGACCTGCAAGAGACCCAGTACTTC,TRBJ2-5,few,TRBV6-1,NA
CASRVGPGYEQYF,TGTGCCAGCAGGGTTGGCCCGGGGTACGAGCAGTACTTC,TRBJ2-7,NA,TRBV7-9,NA
CASSRGGAFETQYF,TGTGCCAGCAGCCGCGGGGGGGCCTTTGAGACCCAGTACTTC,TRBJ2-5,NA,TRBV7-2,TRBD2
CASSLVLTGARETQYF,TGCGCCAGCAGCTTGGTCTTGACGGGGGCGCGAGAGACCCAGTACTTC,TRBJ2-5,NA,TRBV5-1,NA
CASKASTDTQYF,TGCGCCAGCAAAGCTAGCACAGATACGCAGTATTTT,TRBJ2-3,NA,TRBV5-1,NA
CASSQDLTAADTQYF,TGCGCCAGCAGCCAAGATCTGACGGCCGCAGATACGCAGTATTTT,TRBJ2-3,NA,TRBV4-3,NA
CASSQRTASSYNEQFF,TGTGCCAGCTCACAGAGGACAGCTAGCTCCTACAATGAGCAGTTCTTC,TRBJ2-1,NA,TRBV18,NA
CASSAQVSGANVLTF,TGTGCCAGCAGTGCCCAGGTCTCTGGGGCCAACGTCCTGACTTTC,TRBJ2-6,NA,TRBV6-1,NA
CATSREPNRDYEQYF,TGTGCCACCAGCAGAGAACCCAACAGGGACTACGAGCAGTACTTC,TRBJ2-7,NA,TRBV15,NA
CAWSRRVGETQYF,TGTGCCTGGAGTAGACGGGTAGGCGAGACCCAGTACTTC,TRBJ2-5,NA,TRBV30,NA
CASSRTSGGGSYNEQFF,TGTGCCAGCAGCCGGACTAGCGGGGGTGGTTCCTACAATGAGCAGTTCTTC,TRBJ2-1,NA,TRBV7-3,TRBD2
CASSLGLAGVYNEQFF,TGCGCCAGCAGCTTGGGACTAGCGGGCGTCTACAATGAGCAGTTCTTC,TRBJ2-1,NA,TRBV5-1,TRBD2
CASSQGLRQPREQYF,TGCGCCAGCAGCCAAGGTCTCAGGCAACCGAGGGAGCAGTACTTC,TRBJ2-7,few,TRBV4-3,NA
CACISPGLAREQYF,TGTGCCTGTATCTCCCCGGGACTAGCCCGCGAGCAGTACTTC,TRBJ2-7,NA,TRBV30,TRBD2
CASSLATGYTEAFF,TGTGCCAGCAGCCTTGCGACAGGGTACACTGAAGCTTTCTTT,TRBJ1-1,few,TRBV28,TRBD1
CASIQGADTEAFF,TGTGCCAGCATACAGGGGGCGGACACTGAAGCTTTCTTT,TRBJ1-1,NA,TRBV2,TRBD1
CASSPGQGGYTF,TGTGCCAGCTCACCCGGACAGGGCGGCTACACCTTC,TRBJ1-2,once,TRBV18,TRBD1
CASSVGTPNEKLFF,TGTGCCAGCAGCGTTGGGACCCCGAATGAAAAACTGTTTTTT,TRBJ1-4,NA,TRBV9,NA
CASSVQGTETQYF,TGTGCCAGCAGTGTTCAGGGGACGGAGACCCAGTACTTC,TRBJ2-5,once,TRBV2,NA
CASSSHDPTGRSFSNQPQHF,TGTGCCAGCAGCTCTCACGACCCTACAGGACGATCTTTTAGCAATCAGCCCCAGCATTTT,TRBJ1-5,NA,TRBV9,NA
CASKRTVLGNEKLFF,TGTGCCAGCAAGAGGACAGTACTGGGAAATGAAAAACTGTTTTTT,TRBJ1-4,NA,TRBV28,NA
CASGLGPSYEQYF,TGTGCCAGCGGTTTGGGGCCATCCTACGAGCAGTACTTC,TRBJ2-7,NA,TRBV5-5,NA
CASSFIPGGSQYF,TGTGCCAGCAGTTTCATCCCCGGGGGCTCCCAGTACTTC,TRBJ2-5,NA,TRBV11-2,NA
CASSTSSGSTDTQYF,TGTGCCAGTAGTACCTCTAGCGGAAGCACAGATACGCAGTATTTT,TRBJ2-3,NA,TRBV19,TRBD2
CASSQVQSSGNTIYF,TGCGCCAGCAGCCAGGTACAGAGCTCTGGAAACACCATATATTTT,TRBJ1-3,NA,TRBV4-1,NA
CASSLAFGSGGYNEQFF,TGTGCCAGCAGCTTAGCCTTCGGGAGCGGGGGATACAATGAGCAGTTCTTC,TRBJ2-1,NA,TRBV7-9,TRBD2
CASSFFPVLAKNIQYF,TGTGCCAGCAGCTTCTTTCCAGTCCTAGCCAAAAACATTCAGTACTTC,TRBJ2-4,NA,TRBV5-4,NA
CASSLDGGETEAFF,TGCGCCAGCAGCTTGGATGGGGGCGAGACTGAAGCTTTCTTT,TRBJ1-1,NA,TRBV5-1,NA
CASSLLGLGGELFF,TGTGCCAGCAGTTTATTGGGGCTTGGCGGGGAGCTGTTTTTT,TRBJ2-2,medium-sized,TRBV6-5,NA
CASSLVPSGLAGRTDTQYF,TGTGCCAGCAGCTTAGTCCCGTCGGGACTAGCGGGAAGGACAGATACGCAGTATTTT,TRBJ2-3,once,TRBV7-2,TRBD2
CASSGPDINYEQYF,TGCGCCAGCAGTGGTCCGGACATTAACTACGAGCAGTACTTC,TRBJ2-7,NA,TRBV10-2,NA
CASSLGPGYEQYF,TGTGCCAGCAGCTTAGGTCCGGGCTACGAGCAGTACTTC,TRBJ2-7,NA,TRBV11-2,NA
CASSLTSGGLTGELFF,TGTGCCAGCAGCTTAACTAGCGGGGGACTCACCGGGGAGCTGTTTTTT,TRBJ2-2,NA,TRBV7-2,TRBD2
CASSLVTVGNEQFF,TGTGCCAGCAGCTTAGTAACCGTAGGGAATGAGCAGTTCTTC,TRBJ2-1,NA,TRBV7-2,NA
CASSQLAGASWFSYEQYF,TGTGCCAGCAGCCAGCTAGCGGGGGCGTCATGGTTCTCCTACGAGCAGTACTTC,TRBJ2-7,NA,TRBV14,TRBD2
CASSSRDSYEQYF,TGTGCCAGCAGTTCCCGGGACAGCTACGAGCAGTACTTC,TRBJ2-7,NA,TRBV27,TRBD1
CASSLMSGQTQYF,TGTGCCAGCAGCTTAATGAGCGGCCAGACCCAGTACTTC,TRBJ2-5,NA,TRBV7-8,NA
CASSFSGPYNEQFF,TGTGCCAGCAGCTTTAGCGGGCCTTACAATGAGCAGTTCTTC,TRBJ2-1,NA,TRBV7-2,TRBD2
CASSRSVGLGEETQYF,TGTGCCAGCAGCCGGAGCGTCGGTTTAGGCGAAGAGACCCAGTACTTC,TRBJ2-5,NA,TRBV7-9,NA
CASSLPGTGGWEQYF,TGTGCCAGCAGTTTGCCCGGGACAGGGGGGTGGGAGCAGTACTTC,TRBJ2-7,NA,TRBV28,TRBD1
CASSKDGRLNEKLFF,TGTGCCAGCAGCAAGGATGGACGGCTTAATGAAAAACTGTTTTTT,TRBJ1-4,NA,TRBV5-4,NA
CASSTSGSHNEQFF,TGTGCCAGCAGTACTAGCGGGAGTCACAATGAGCAGTTCTTC,TRBJ2-1,NA,TRBV7-9,TRBD2
CASSQDGPGGLTDTQYF,TGCGCCAGCAGCCAAGATGGCCCCGGGGGTCTCACAGATACGCAGTATTTT,TRBJ2-3,NA,TRBV4-3,NA
CASSLVMGEYNEQFF,TGCGCCAGCAGCTTGGTTATGGGGGAATACAATGAGCAGTTCTTC,TRBJ2-1,NA,TRBV5-1,NA
CATGRPGHYGYTF,TGTGCCACCGGAAGACCAGGGCACTATGGCTACACCTTC,TRBJ1-2,NA,TRBV28,NA
CASSGRLSSGNTIYF,TGTGCCAGCAGCGGCCGCCTGAGCTCTGGAAACACCATATATTTT,TRBJ1-3,NA,TRBV7-9,NA
CATSPDRGLAYEQYF,TGTGCCACCAGCCCGGACAGGGGGCTTGCCTACGAGCAGTACTTC,TRBJ2-7,NA,TRBV15,TRBD1
CASSLEDRSYNEQFF,TGTGCCAGCAGCTTGGAGGATCGCTCCTACAATGAGCAGTTCTTC,TRBJ2-1,NA,TRBV5-5,NA